Shown below are 30 T cell receptor beta chains from a single sample sequenced in a study of OX40 agonist ivuxolimab in advanced cancers. Produced via immunoSEQ multiplex PCR; TCRdb's table is partial and in-frame only. This table has tens of thousands of clones, roughly 84% appearing once. The sequencing used CD4+ or CD8+ T cells sorted from blood, collected in a trial of the OX40 agonist ivuxolimab. The source is an adult with an advanced solid tumor such as melanoma, head and neck, liver or kidney cancer.

The chain carries TRBV19 and TRBJ2-7, with 7 bases that match TRBD1. This CDR3 spans 13 amino acids. V trimming: 7 bases; J trimming: 5 bases; junction bases outside the gene matches: 8. Looked up from germline, CDR1 is LNHDA and CDR2 is SQIVND (reference sequence). The chain's CDR3 is CASNIQGTNEQYF. In DNA, the CDR3 is TGTGCCAGTAACATACAGGGGACCAACGAGCAGTACTTC.

The rearrangement links TRBV6-1 to TRBJ1-5; D is ambiguous. CDR1 is MNHNS and CDR2 is SASEGT in the germline V gene. V lost 5 bases, J lost 4 bases, and 12 bases lay in between. The CDR3 is made up of 14 amino acids. CDR3 region: CASSMTVLNQPQHF. CDR3 DNA sequence: TGTGCCAGCAGTATGACGGTTCTTAATCAGCCCCAGCATTTT.

The chain has TRBV4-1 and TRBJ2-7; possibly TRBD1 or TRBD2 for D (5 bases each). Germline-derived CDR1 and CDR2 are MGHRA and YSYEKL. V dropped 5 bases and J dropped 2 bases, with 13 bases sitting between them. The CDR3 length is 14 residues. CDR3 in DNA: TGCGCCAGCAGCTTCCGGGACGAAACCTACGAGCAGTACTTC. Its translation is CASSFRDETYEQYF.

V and J are TRBV6-4 and TRBJ2-1; 11 bases agree with TRBD2. J lost 4 bases, V lost 5 bases, and 4 bases had no gene match. The CDR3 has 15 residues. Germline V gene sequence: CDR1 MRHNA, CDR2 SNTAGT. The CDR3 DNA follows: TGTGCCAGCAGTAGGGGACTAGCGGAATACAATGAGCAGTTCTTC. Translation gives CASSRGLAEYNEQFF.

This clone was counted a single time. The rearrangement joins TRBV27 to TRBJ2-1, with D maybe TRBD2 (5 bases). This CDR3 has 18 residues. Germline V lookup: CDR1 MNHEY, CDR2 SMNVEV (reference sequence). The V end lost 3 bases, the J end lost 2 bases, and 20 bases lay between the germline ends. The CDR3 sequence is CASSLSGTLTPTYNEQFF. The CDR3 DNA reads TGTGCCAGCAGTTTGTCGGGAACCTTGACCCCAACCTACAATGAGCAGTTCTTC.

The chain has TRBV9 and TRBJ2-1; TRBD2 is a possible D gene (6 bases). Trimming took 2 bases from V and 4 from J, leaving 13 bases between them. The CDR3 sequence is 15 residues long. Germline-derived CDR1 and CDR2 are SGDLS and YYNGEE. CDR3 in amino acids: CASSVGLSIYNEQFF. The CDR3 DNA follows: TGTGCCAGCAGCGTGGGACTTTCGATTTACAATGAGCAGTTCTTC.

The rearrangement uses TRBV5-1 and TRBJ1-2; the match to TRBD1 covers 7 bases. Germline V lookup: CDR1 SGHRS, CDR2 YFSETQ. The CDR3 consists of 16 residues. Losses at the gene ends were 7 bases for V and 4 bases for J; bases not matched to a gene: 16. The CDR3, as DNA: TGCGCCAGCCGCCCTCCCCCGGGACAGAGACTCTATGGCTACACCTTC. This translates into CASRPPPGQRLYGYTF.

The chain links TRBV7-9 to TRBJ1-2, with D uncertain. The CDR3 is 13 amino acids. Between the trimmed V and J ends, which lost 0 bases and 7 bases, there was a span of 9 bases. CDR1 SEHNR and CDR2 FQNEAQ come from the germline V gene (reference sequence). The CDR3 loop reads CASSLAGPLGYTF. The CDR3 coding sequence is TGTGCCAGCAGCTTAGCCGGTCCCCTTGGCTACACCTTC.

The chain joins TRBV7-9 to TRBJ1-2; 8 nucleotides agree with TRBD1. The CDR3 sequence is 18 residues long. Per the germline V gene, CDR1 is SEHNR and CDR2 is FQNEAQ (reference sequence). J lost 5 bases, V lost 1 base, and 15 bases had no gene match. CDR3 residues: CASSLDPPRQGSGYGYTF. The CDR3 DNA reads as TGTGCCAGCAGCTTAGATCCTCCGAGACAGGGGTCGGGGTATGGCTACACCTTC.

V is TRBV19 and J is TRBJ1-1; D unclear. The CDR3 sequence is 13 residues long. V was clipped by 9 bases and J by 1 base, with 12 bases between them. Per germline, CDR1 LNHDA and CDR2 SQIVND (reference sequence). The CDR3 reads CASHEVSNTEAFF. In DNA, the CDR3 is TGTGCCAGCCACGAGGTATCGAACACTGAAGCTTTCTTT.

This chain connects TRBV6-1 to TRBJ2-3, with TRBD2 identical over 7 bases. Germline V gene lookup returns CDR1 MNHNS and CDR2 SASEGT. Germline trimming cut 3 bases from V and 2 bases from J; bases unmatched to any gene: 5. The CDR3 length is 15 residues. CDR3 protein: CASSDGGGTTDTQYF. The CDR3 nucleotides are TGTGCCAGCAGTGATGGGGGGGGAACCACAGATACGCAGTATTTT.

The chain employs TRBV6-5 and TRBJ1-6, with 8 bases that match TRBD1. The CDR3 covers 14 residues. With 6 bases clipped from V and 14 bases from J, the junction kept 12 bases outside the gene matches. CDR1 MNHEY and CDR2 SVGAGI come from the germline V gene. The CDR3 DNA follows: TGTGCCAGCAGCCGAGACAGGGGTGCGGCCACCCTCCACTTT. It translates to CASSRDRGAATLHF.

The chain carries TRBV6-1 and TRBJ2-5, with TRBD2 as a possible D gene (5 bases). V lost 0 bases and J 2 bases, leaving 10 bases between the germline ends. Germline lookup yields CDR1 MNHNS and CDR2 SASEGT. The CDR3 loop spans 15 amino acids. The CDR3 DNA sequence: TGTGCCAGCAGTGAAGCGGTAGAGGGACAAGAGACCCAGTACTTC. Its translation is CASSEAVEGQETQYF.

The chain employs TRBV7-9 and TRBJ2-3; the D is unclear. This CDR3 is built from 17 residues. The ends were cut back, 6 bases at V and 0 bases at J, with 19 bases in the middle. Germline loops: CDR1 SEHNR, CDR2 FQNEAQ (reference sequence). The CDR3 region has the DNA TGTGCCAGCAGTCCCGGGCGGACCCTCTCTAGCACAGATACGCAGTATTTT. Translated: CASSPGRTLSSTDTQYF.

The chain recombines TRBV19 with TRBJ2-5, with 7 bases fitting TRBD2. The junction had 9 bases not matched to a gene; V was cut back by 4 bases and J by 4 bases. The CDR3 length is 15 residues. CDR1 is LNHDA, CDR2 SQIVND, per germline (reference sequence). The CDR3 reads CASSTSLWGGETQYF. The CDR3 DNA sequence: TGTGCCAGTAGTACCTCCTTGTGGGGGGGAGAGACCCAGTACTTC.

The chain combines TRBV7-9 with TRBJ1-1; TRBD1 aligns across 7 bases. Germline trimming cut 7 bases from V and 5 bases from J; bases unmatched to any gene: 7. Germline CDR1 and CDR2: SEHNR and FQNEAQ (reference sequence). The CDR3 covers 13 residues. The CDR3 reads CASIRDRMTEAFF. CDR3 in DNA: TGTGCCAGCATTCGGGACAGAATGACTGAAGCTTTCTTT.

This clone occurred a few times. J is TRBJ1-1 and V is TRBV19, with D perhaps TRBD1 (6 bases). The CDR3 is 15 residues long. Between the trimmed V and J ends, which lost 4 bases and 6 bases, there was a span of 18 bases. CDR1 and CDR2 from the germline V gene are LNHDA and SQIVND (reference sequence). The CDR3 bases are TGTGCCAGTAGTACCCCGGGGGGGCGGAGGCCTGAAGCTTTCTTT. Amino acid sequence: CASSTPGGRRPEAFF.

This clone was counted only a few times. The rearrangement uses TRBV19 and TRBJ1-1, with 7 bases aligning to TRBD1. In germline, CDR1 is LNHDA, CDR2 SQIVND (reference sequence). V was clipped by 8 bases and J by 1 base; unmatched bases: 4. This CDR3 has 13 amino acids. The CDR3 reads CASFRTGNTEAFF. The CDR3 coding sequence is TGTGCCAGTTTTAGGACAGGGAACACTGAAGCTTTCTTT.

The chain couples TRBV30 to TRBJ1-6; D is uncertain. The V gene's germline CDR1 is GTSNPN and CDR2 SVGIG (reference sequence). There are 15 residues in the CDR3. Trimming pared 7 bases from V and 1 base from J, leaving 14 bases between. The CDR3 DNA sequence: TGTGCCTACCTGCCCCGGGCTTCCTATAATTCACCCCTCCACTTT. Its translation: CAYLPRASYNSPLHF.

A few counts support this clone. The chain links TRBV7-9 to TRBJ1-4; D not certain. The CDR3 loop spans 15 amino acids. The V end was cut by 2 bases, the J end by 4 bases, with 11 bases between. Germline values: CDR1 SEHNR, CDR2 FQNEAQ (reference sequence). In DNA form, the CDR3 reads TGTGCCAGCAGCTTATTCGGCTTGAGTAATGAAAAACTGTTTTTT. Translating gives CASSLFGLSNEKLFF.

J is TRBJ2-1 and V is TRBV11-3; D gene ambiguous. This CDR3 has 14 amino acids. With 1 base removed from V and 7 bases from J, the gap between germline ends came to 11 bases. In germline, CDR1 is SGHNT, CDR2 YENEEA. CDR3 protein: CASSLGRTLNEQFF. The CDR3 DNA is TGTGCCAGCAGCTTAGGGCGGACGCTGAATGAGCAGTTCTTC.

This chain uses TRBV7-9 with TRBJ1-1; 9 bases map to TRBD1. This CDR3 contains 12 residues. The V and J ends lost 5 bases and 11 bases, in that order; junction bases with no gene match: 6. Germline lookup yields CDR1 SEHNR and CDR2 FQNEAQ (reference sequence). The CDR3 region is CASSRQGGEAFF. CDR3 sequence (DNA): TGTGCCAGCAGCCGACAGGGGGGGGAGGCTTTCTTT.

The gene calls are TRBV27 and TRBJ2-4, with D tentatively TRBD1 (6 bases). This CDR3 contains 17 residues. From germline, CDR1 is MNHEY and CDR2 SMNVEV (reference sequence). Between the trimmed V and J ends, which lost 4 bases and 0 bases, there was a span of 16 bases. CDR3: CASSSGQSDLAKNIQYF. CDR3 in DNA: TGTGCCAGCAGTTCCGGACAGTCCGATCTAGCCAAAAACATTCAGTACTTC.

This clone appeared a single time. The chain combines TRBV4-3 with TRBJ2-2, with unresolved D. This CDR3 comprises 16 residues. V lost 0 bases and J 6 bases, leaving 14 bases between the germline ends. The V gene's germline CDR1 is LGHNA and CDR2 YSLEER. The chain's CDR3 is CASSQDISGLSGELFF. CDR3 coding DNA: TGCGCCAGCAGCCAAGATATCTCCGGGTTGTCCGGGGAGCTGTTTTTT.

The chain employs TRBV27 and TRBJ2-1; D may be TRBD1 (6 bases). Germline loops: CDR1 MNHEY, CDR2 SMNVEV (reference sequence). With 8 bases removed from V and 5 bases from J, the gap between germline ends came to 16 bases. This CDR3 comprises 14 residues. The CDR3 sequence: CASSPGHLNNEQFF. Written as DNA, the CDR3 is TGTGCCAGCTCCCCGGGACACCTTAACAATGAGCAGTTCTTC.

The V and J genes are TRBV7-3 and TRBJ2-2; no definite D call. Germline assignment: CDR1 SGHTA and CDR2 FQGTGA. The CDR3 extends over 14 amino acids. Trimming shortened V by 2 bases and J by 4 bases, and 8 bases separated the two germline ends. This chain's CDR3 is CASSLGRSTGELFF. As DNA, the CDR3 is TGTGCCAGCAGCTTAGGAAGAAGCACCGGGGAGCTGTTTTTT.

This chain joins TRBV6-1 and TRBJ1-4; D gene uncertain. V was shortened by 4 bases and J by 7 bases, with 7 bases between the two germline ends. Germline V lookup: CDR1 MNHNS, CDR2 SASEGT. The CDR3 totals 12 residues. The CDR3 DNA is TGTGCCAGCAGTGTTTATAGTGAAAAACTGTTTTTT. Translated, it gives CASSVYSEKLFF.

This clone was detected only a few times. CDR3 loop: CASSWGESYNEQFF. In DNA form, the CDR3 reads TGTGCCAGCTCCTGGGGGGAATCCTACAATGAGCAGTTCTTC. The rearrangement uses TRBV18 and TRBJ2-1, with a weak D call TRBD2 (6 bases). The germline V gene has CDR1 KGHSH and CDR2 LQKENI. This CDR3 has 14 amino acids. The V end lost 6 bases, the J end lost 1 base, and 10 bases lay between the germline ends.

This clone appeared once. The chain links TRBV27 to TRBJ2-7; perhaps TRBD2 as D (5 bases). V was clipped by 6 bases and J by 2 bases, with 14 bases between them. This CDR3 is 14 amino acids long. Germline CDR1 and CDR2: MNHEY and SMNVEV (reference sequence). The CDR3 reads CASSRSGDTYEQYF. CDR3 bases: TGTGCCAGCAGCCGTTCCGGGGATACCTACGAGCAGTACTTC.

The rearrangement uses TRBV4-3 and TRBJ2-1, with 9 bases that match TRBD2. The V segment lost 3 bases and the J segment 6 bases; nucleotides outside the gene matches: 9. Per germline, CDR1 LGHNA and CDR2 YSLEER. The CDR3 has 16 residues. DNA of the CDR3: TGCGCCAGCAGCCAGGATAGCGGGAGCCTCCTCAATGAGCAGTTCTTC. It specifies CASSQDSGSLLNEQFF.